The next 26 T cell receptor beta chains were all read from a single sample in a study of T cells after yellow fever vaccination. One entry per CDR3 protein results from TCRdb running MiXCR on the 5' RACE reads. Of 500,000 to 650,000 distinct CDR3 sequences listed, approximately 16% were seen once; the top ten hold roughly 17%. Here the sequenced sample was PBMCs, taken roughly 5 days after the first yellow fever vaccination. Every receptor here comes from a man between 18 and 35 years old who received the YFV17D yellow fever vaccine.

CDR3 sequence reads: CASSTFPAGNNNEQFF. DNA of the CDR3: TGTGCCAGCTCAACGTTCCCAGCGGGGAATAACAATGAGCAGTTCTTC. The rearrangement links TRBV18 to TRBJ2-1; 7 bases match TRBD2. Germline trimming cut 5 bases from V and 5 bases from J; bases unmatched to any gene: 12. The CDR3 has 16 amino acids. The germline V gene encodes CDR1 KGHSH and CDR2 LQKENI.

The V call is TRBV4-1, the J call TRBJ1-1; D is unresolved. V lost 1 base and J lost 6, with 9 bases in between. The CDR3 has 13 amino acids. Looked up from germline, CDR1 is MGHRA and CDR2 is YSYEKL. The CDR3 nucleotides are TGCGCCAGCAGCCAAGCCGGCACGGCTGAAGCTTTCTTT. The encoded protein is CASSQAGTAEAFF.

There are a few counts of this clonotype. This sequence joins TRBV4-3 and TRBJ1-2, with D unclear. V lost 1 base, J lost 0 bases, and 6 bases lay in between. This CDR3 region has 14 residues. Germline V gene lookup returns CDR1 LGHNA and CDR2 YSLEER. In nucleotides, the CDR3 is TGCGCCAGCAGCCAAGGATACACTAACTATGGCTACACCTTC. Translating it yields CASSQGYTNYGYTF.

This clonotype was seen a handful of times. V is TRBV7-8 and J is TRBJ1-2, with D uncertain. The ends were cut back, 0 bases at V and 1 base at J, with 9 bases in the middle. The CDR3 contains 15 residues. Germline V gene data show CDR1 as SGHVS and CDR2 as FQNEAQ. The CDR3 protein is CASSLAAEVNYGYTF. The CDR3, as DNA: TGTGCCAGCAGCTTAGCCGCAGAGGTTAACTATGGCTACACCTTC.

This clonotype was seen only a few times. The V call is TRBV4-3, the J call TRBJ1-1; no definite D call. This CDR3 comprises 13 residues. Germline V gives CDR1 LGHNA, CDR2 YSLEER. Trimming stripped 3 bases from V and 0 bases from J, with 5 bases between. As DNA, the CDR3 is TGCGCCAGCAGCCAGATATTGAACACTGAAGCTTTCTTT. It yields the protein CASSQILNTEAFF.

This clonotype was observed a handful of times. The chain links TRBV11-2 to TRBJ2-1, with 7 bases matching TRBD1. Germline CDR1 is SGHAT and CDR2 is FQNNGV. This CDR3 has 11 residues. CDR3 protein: CAGGQYNEQFF. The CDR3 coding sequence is TGTGCTGGGGGACAGTACAATGAGCAGTTCTTC.

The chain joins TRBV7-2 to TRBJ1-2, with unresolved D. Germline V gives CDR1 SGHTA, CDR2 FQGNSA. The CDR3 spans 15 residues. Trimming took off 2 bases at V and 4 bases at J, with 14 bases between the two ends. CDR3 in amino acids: CASSLILQIGYGYTF. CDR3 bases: TGTGCCAGCAGCTTAATCCTCCAAATCGGCTATGGCTACACCTTC.

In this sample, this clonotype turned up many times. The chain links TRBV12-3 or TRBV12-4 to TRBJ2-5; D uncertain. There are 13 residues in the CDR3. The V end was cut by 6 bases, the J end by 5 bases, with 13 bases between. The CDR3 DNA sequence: TGTGCCAGCAGACCATTGGTGGGCGAGACCCAGTACTTC. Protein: CASRPLVGETQYF.

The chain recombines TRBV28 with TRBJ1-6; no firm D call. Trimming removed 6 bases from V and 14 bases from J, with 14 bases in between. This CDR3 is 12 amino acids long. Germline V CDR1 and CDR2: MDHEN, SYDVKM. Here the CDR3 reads CASSPPRGALHF. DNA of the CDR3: TGTGCCAGCAGCCCCCCCCGGGGAGCCCTCCACTTT.

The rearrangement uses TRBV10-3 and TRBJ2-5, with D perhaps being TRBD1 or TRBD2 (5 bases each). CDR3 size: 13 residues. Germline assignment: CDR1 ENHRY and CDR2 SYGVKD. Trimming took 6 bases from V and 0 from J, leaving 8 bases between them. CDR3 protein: CAISEGYQETQYF. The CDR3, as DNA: TGTGCCATCAGCGAGGGGTACCAAGAGACCCAGTACTTC.

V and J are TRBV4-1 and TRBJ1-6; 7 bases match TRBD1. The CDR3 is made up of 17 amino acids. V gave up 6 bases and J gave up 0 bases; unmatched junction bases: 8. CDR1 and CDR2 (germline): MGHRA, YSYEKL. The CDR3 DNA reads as TGCGCCAGCAGGTCCCCGGGACAGCACTCCTATAATTCACCCCTCCACTTT. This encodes CASRSPGQHSYNSPLHF.

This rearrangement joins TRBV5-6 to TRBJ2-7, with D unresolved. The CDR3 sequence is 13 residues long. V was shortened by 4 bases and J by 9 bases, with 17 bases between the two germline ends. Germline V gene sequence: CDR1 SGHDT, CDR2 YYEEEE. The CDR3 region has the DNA TGTGCCAGCAGCCCCGGGCCAGGCTGCTGGCAGTACGTC. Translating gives CASSPGPGCWQYV.

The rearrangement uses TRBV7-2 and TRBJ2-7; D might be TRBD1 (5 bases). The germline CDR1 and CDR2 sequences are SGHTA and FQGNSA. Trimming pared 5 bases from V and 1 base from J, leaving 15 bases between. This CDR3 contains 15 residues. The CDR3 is CASSLIPSGSYEQYF. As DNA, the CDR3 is TGTGCCAGCAGCCTCATTCCCTCAGGGTCCTACGAGCAGTACTTC.

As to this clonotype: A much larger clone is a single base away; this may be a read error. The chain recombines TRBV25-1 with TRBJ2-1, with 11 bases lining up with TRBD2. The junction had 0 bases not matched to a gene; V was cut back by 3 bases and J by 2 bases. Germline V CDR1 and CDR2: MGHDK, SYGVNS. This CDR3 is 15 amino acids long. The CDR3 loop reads CASSDSGGAYNEQFF. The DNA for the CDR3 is TGTGCCAGCAGTGATAGCGGGGGGGCCTACAATGAGCAGTTCTTC.

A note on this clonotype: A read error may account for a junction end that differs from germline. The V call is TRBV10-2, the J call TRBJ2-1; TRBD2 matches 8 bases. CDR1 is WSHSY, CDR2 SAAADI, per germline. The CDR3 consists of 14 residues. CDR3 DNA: TGCGCCAGCAAGGGAGCGGGGGCCTACAATGAGCTGTTCTTC. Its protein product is CASKGAGAYNELFF.

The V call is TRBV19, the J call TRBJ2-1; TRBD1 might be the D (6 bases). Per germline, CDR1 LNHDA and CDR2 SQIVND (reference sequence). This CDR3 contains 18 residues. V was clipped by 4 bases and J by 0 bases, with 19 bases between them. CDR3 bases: TGTGCCAGTAGTAAATCATATCCAGGGGACCCCTCCTACAATGAGCAGTTCTTC. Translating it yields CASSKSYPGDPSYNEQFF.

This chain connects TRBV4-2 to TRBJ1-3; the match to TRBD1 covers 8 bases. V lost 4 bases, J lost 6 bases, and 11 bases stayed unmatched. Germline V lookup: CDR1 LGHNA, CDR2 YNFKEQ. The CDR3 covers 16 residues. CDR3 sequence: CASSLGQGRGENTIYF. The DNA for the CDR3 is TGTGCCAGCAGCCTCGGACAGGGAAGGGGAGAAAACACCATATATTTT.

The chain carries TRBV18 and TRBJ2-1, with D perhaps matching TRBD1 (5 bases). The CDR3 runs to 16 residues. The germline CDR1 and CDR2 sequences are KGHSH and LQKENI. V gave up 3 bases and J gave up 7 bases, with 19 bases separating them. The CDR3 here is CASSPSLRESWNEQFF. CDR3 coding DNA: TGTGCCAGCTCACCTTCTCTCAGGGAATCCTGGAATGAGCAGTTCTTC.

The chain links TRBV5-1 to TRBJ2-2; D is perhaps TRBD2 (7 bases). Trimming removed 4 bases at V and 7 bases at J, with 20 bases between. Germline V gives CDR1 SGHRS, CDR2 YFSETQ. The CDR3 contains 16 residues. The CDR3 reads CASSRLEGGPDGELFF. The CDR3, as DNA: TGCGCCAGCAGCCGCCTTGAGGGGGGGCCTGACGGGGAGCTGTTTTTT.

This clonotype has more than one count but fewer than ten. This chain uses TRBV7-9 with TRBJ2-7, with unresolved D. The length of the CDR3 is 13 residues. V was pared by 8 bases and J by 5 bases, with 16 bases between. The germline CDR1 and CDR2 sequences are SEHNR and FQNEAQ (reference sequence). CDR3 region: CASRSDGVNEQYF. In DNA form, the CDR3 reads TGTGCCAGCCGCTCGGACGGAGTTAACGAGCAGTACTTC.

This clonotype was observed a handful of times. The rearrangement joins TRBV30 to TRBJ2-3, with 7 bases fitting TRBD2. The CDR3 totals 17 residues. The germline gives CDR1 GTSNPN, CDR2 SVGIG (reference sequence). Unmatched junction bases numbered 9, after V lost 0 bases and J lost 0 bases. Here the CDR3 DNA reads TGTGCCTGGAGTGTAGCGGCGGGGGTAACTAGCACAGATACGCAGTATTTT. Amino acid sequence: CAWSVAAGVTSTDTQYF.

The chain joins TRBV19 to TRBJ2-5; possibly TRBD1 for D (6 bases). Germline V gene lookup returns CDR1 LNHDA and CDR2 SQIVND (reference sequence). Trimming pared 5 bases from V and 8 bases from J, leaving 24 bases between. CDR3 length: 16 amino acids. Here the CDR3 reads CASSPIGQLGQGTQYF. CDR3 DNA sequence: TGTGCCAGTAGTCCTATCGGACAGCTTGGCCAAGGTACCCAGTACTTC.

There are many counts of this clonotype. The CDR3 DNA reads as TGCAGCGTTGAAAATCGGCATGGCTACACCTTC. This encodes CSVENRHGYTF. The chain employs TRBV29-1 and TRBJ1-2; D call uncertain. The length of the CDR3 is 11 residues. Per germline, CDR1 SQVTM and CDR2 ANQGSEA. The V gene lost 2 bases and the J gene lost 6 bases, with 7 bases spanning the gap.

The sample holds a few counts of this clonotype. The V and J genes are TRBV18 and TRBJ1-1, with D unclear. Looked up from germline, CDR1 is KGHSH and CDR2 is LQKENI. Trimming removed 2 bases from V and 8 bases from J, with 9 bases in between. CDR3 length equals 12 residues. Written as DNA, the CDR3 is TGTGCCAGCTCACCAATACAGCCAGAAGCTTTCTTT. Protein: CASSPIQPEAFF. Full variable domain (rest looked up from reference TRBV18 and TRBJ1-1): NAGVMQNPRHLVRRRGQEARLRCSPMKGHSHVYWYRQLPEEGLKFMVYLQKENIIDESGMPKERFSAEFPKEGPSILRIQQVVRGDSAAYFCASSPIQPEAFFGQGTRLTVV.

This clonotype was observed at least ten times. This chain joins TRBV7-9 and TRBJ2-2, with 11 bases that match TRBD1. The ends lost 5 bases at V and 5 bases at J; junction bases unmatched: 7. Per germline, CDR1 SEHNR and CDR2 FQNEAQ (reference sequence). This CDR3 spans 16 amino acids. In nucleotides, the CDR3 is TGTGCCAGCAGCCCCTTCCGGGACAGGGGGACCGGGGAGCTGTTTTTT. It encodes CASSPFRDRGTGELFF. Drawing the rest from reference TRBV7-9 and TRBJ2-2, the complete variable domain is DTGVSQNPRHKITKRGQNVTFRCDPISEHNRLYWYRQTLGQGPEFLTYFQNEAQLEKSRLLSDRFSAERPKGSFSTLEIQRTEQGDSAMYLCASSPFRDRGTGELFFGEGSRLTVL.

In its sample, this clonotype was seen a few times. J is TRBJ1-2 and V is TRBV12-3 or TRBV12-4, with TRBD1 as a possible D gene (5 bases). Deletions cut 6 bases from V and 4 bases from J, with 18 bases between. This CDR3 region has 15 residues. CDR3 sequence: CASSKRGQGGYGYTF. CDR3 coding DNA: TGTGCCAGCAGCAAGAGAGGGCAGGGTGGCTATGGCTACACCTTC.